This T cell receptor (beta chain) was captured by sequencing in a study of OX40 agonist ivuxolimab in advanced cancers. Baseline, cycle 4 day 1, and cycle 7 day 1 were the blood sampling points. The study, taken as a whole, reports: On average, a greater number of expanded clones characterised CD8+ T cells relative to CD4+.

With V trimmed by 0 bases and J by 3 bases, 7 bases remained unmatched. CDR3 size: 16 residues. Per germline, CDR1 MGHRA and CDR2 YSYEKL. With regard to this clone: Antigen specificity is unknown.

TCRdb's table, derived via immunoSEQ multiplex PCR, lists solely in-frame clones and lacks some. The sample includes about 32,000 clones, 84% of them seen just once. The receptor was derived from an adult with an advanced solid tumor such as melanoma, head and neck, liver or kidney cancer. The V gene is TRBV4-1, the J gene TRBJ2-7; 8 nucleotides agree with TRBD2. This specimen consisted of CD4+ or CD8+ T cells sorted from blood, obtained in a trial of the OX40 agonist ivuxolimab. The CDR3 nucleotides are TGCGCCAGCAGCCAAGACCGCCTAACTAGCGGCTACGAGCAGTACTTC. It yields the protein CASSQDRLTSGYEQYF.